Following are 20 T cell receptor beta chains from one sample sequenced in a study of T cell responses to AZD1222 COVID-19 vaccine. The assay was immunoSEQ multiplex PCR, and TCRdb's table has in-frame clones only and misses some. The table includes 150,000 to 200,000 clones, 93% detected once. This sample comprised peripheral blood, obtained on day 0 of AZD1222 vaccination. These receptors were taken from an adult in good health.

In its sample, this clone was seen once. V is TRBV7-2 and J is TRBJ1-6; a possible D gene is TRBD1 (6 bases). There are 14 residues in the CDR3. From germline, CDR1 is SGHTA and CDR2 FQGNSA. V was shortened by 6 bases and J by 7 bases, with 13 bases between the two germline ends. The CDR3 DNA follows: TGTGCCAGCAGGAACAGGGCCGTGAATTCACCCCTCCACTTT. Amino acid sequence: CASRNRAVNSPLHF.

The chain carries TRBV5-1 and TRBJ2-1; 8 bases map to TRBD2. Germline-derived CDR1 and CDR2 are SGHRS and YFSETQ. This CDR3 is 15 amino acids long. After removal of 0 bases from V and 7 bases from J, the junction contained 6 bases not matched to a gene. CDR3: CASSLAIAGSNEQFF. DNA for the CDR3: TGCGCCAGCAGCTTGGCAATAGCGGGGTCTAATGAGCAGTTCTTC.

This clone has a single count. The chain has TRBV27 and TRBJ1-6; a weak D match, TRBD1 (5 bases). CDR3 size: 14 residues. The germline V and J ends were trimmed by 7 bases and 0 bases, with 7 bases remaining between them. Germline CDR1 is MNHEY and CDR2 is SMNVEV (reference sequence). The CDR3 loop is CASMDTSYNSPLHF. The CDR3 DNA reads TGTGCCAGCATGGACACCTCCTATAATTCACCCCTCCACTTT.

The V gene is TRBV12-3 or TRBV12-4, the J gene TRBJ2-1; D gene unclear. V lost 5 bases, J lost 7 bases, and 6 bases lay in between. This CDR3 region has 11 residues. CDR3 nucleotide sequence: TGTGCCAGCAGTGTTAATAATGAGCAGTTCTTC. Encoded protein: CASSVNNEQFF.

V gene TRBV5-8 combines with J gene TRBJ1-5; no clear D gene. This CDR3 has 12 amino acids. Germline lookup yields CDR1 SGHTS and CDR2 YDEGEE. V lost 3 bases and J lost 9, with 10 bases in between. The CDR3 is CASSSGRGPQHF. CDR3 nucleotide sequence: TGTGCCAGCAGCTCCGGGAGAGGGCCCCAGCATTTT.

The chain employs TRBV19 and TRBJ2-3; TRBD1 is a possible D gene (6 bases). Germline CDR1 LNHDA, CDR2 SQIVND (reference sequence). Between the trimmed V and J ends, which lost 10 bases and 2 bases, there was a span of 13 bases. The length of the CDR3 is 13 residues. Here the CDR3 DNA reads TGTGCCACTTCGACAGGTACCACAGATACGCAGTATTTT. Translating gives CATSTGTTDTQYF.

This rearrangement joins TRBV5-1 to TRBJ2-2; D is possibly TRBD1 (5 bases). The CDR3 length is 13 residues. V was cut by 5 bases and J by 6 bases, with 11 bases left in between. The germline V gene has CDR1 SGHRS and CDR2 YFSETQ. The DNA of the CDR3 is TGCGCCAGCAGTTTAGGGGCCGCCGGGGAGCTGTTTTTT. Translation gives CASSLGAAGELFF. Variable domain in full (rest from reference TRBV5-1 and TRBJ2-2): KAGVTQTPRYLIKTRGQQVTLSCSPISGHRSVSWYQQTPGQGLQFLFEYFSETQRNKGNFPGRFSGRQFSNSRSEMNVSTLELGDSALYLCASSLGAAGELFFGEGSRLTVL.

The chain employs TRBV15 and TRBJ1-4; 9 bases are shared with TRBD1. The V and J ends lost 6 bases and 0 bases, in that order; junction bases with no gene match: 8. Germline V gene lookup returns CDR1 LNHNV and CDR2 YYDKDF (reference sequence). The CDR3 is 17 residues long. CDR3 sequence (DNA): TGTGCCACCAGACCGAGACAGGGGGTTGCAACTAATGAAAAACTGTTTTTT. Translation gives CATRPRQGVATNEKLFF.

The chain is built from TRBV11-2 and TRBJ2-1, with D perhaps being TRBD1 or TRBD2 (6 bases each). The CDR3 loop spans 17 amino acids. V lost 5 bases, J lost 3 bases, and 20 bases lay in between. Germline CDR1 is SGHAT and CDR2 is FQNNGV. CDR3 protein: CASSPRRRGVYYNEQFF. The DNA of the CDR3 is TGTGCCAGCAGCCCCCGGCGTAGGGGGGTATACTACAATGAGCAGTTCTTC.

The genes are TRBV2 and TRBJ1-2; 7 bases are shared with TRBD1. V was pared by 6 bases and J by 4 bases, with 5 bases of the junction left unmatched. Germline V gene sequence: CDR1 SNHLY, CDR2 FYNNEI. The CDR3 is 13 residues long. The CDR3 protein is CASREGQFYGYTF. The CDR3 DNA sequence: TGTGCCAGCAGGGAGGGACAGTTCTATGGCTACACCTTC.

The chain recombines TRBV6-5 with TRBJ2-7, with D uncertain. V lost 5 bases and J 0 bases, leaving 11 bases between the germline ends. This CDR3 comprises 14 residues. CDR1 is MNHEY and CDR2 is SVGAGI in the germline V gene. CDR3 in amino acids: CASSRPGNSYEQYF. CDR3 DNA sequence: TGTGCCAGCAGTCGACCAGGAAACTCCTACGAGCAGTACTTC.

Comment on this clone: Other nucleotide sequences from this sample produce the same CDR3. The rearrangement links TRBV6-5 to TRBJ2-7; no clear D. CDR1 is MNHEY, CDR2 SVGAGI, per germline. The ends were cut back, 0 bases at V and 2 bases at J, with 8 bases in the middle. CDR3 length: 14 amino acids. The CDR3 region is CASSYSGITYEQYF. For the CDR3, the DNA is TGTGCCAGCAGTTACTCTGGGATCACCTACGAGCAGTACTTC.

The CDR3 loop reads CASSIGRDVVGNEQFF. In DNA form, the CDR3 reads TGTGCCAGTAGTATAGGCCGGGACGTGGTAGGCAATGAGCAGTTCTTC. The chain combines TRBV19 with TRBJ2-1; the D call may be TRBD1 or TRBD2 (5 bases each). Germline values: CDR1 LNHDA, CDR2 SQIVND (reference sequence). Trimming removed 1 base from V and 6 bases from J, with 16 bases in between. The CDR3 is 16 residues long.

The chain recombines TRBV3-1 (or the pseudogene TRBV3-2) with TRBJ2-5; TRBD2 matches at 8 bases. The CDR3 has 13 residues. The germline V gene encodes CDR1 LGHDT and CDR2 YNNKEL (reference sequence). J lost 3 bases, V lost 6 bases, and 3 bases had no gene match. The CDR3 sequence is CASRRAGEETQYF. CDR3 DNA sequence: TGTGCCAGCAGACGAGCGGGAGAAGAGACCCAGTACTTC.

The V call is TRBV19, the J call TRBJ2-6; 11 positions agree with TRBD1. Germline CDR1 and CDR2: LNHDA and SQIVND (reference sequence). The trim removed 4 bases at V and 2 bases at J, leaving 13 bases unmatched. CDR3 length equals 20 residues. CDR3 sequence: CASSKADRGLLGPGANVLTF. In nucleotides, the CDR3 is TGTGCCAGTAGTAAAGCGGACAGGGGGCTTTTGGGGCCTGGGGCCAACGTCCTGACTTTC.

This chain links TRBV19 with TRBJ1-2, with TRBD1 matching over 10 bases. CDR3 length: 16 residues. From germline, CDR1 is LNHDA and CDR2 SQIVND (reference sequence). J lost 2 bases, V lost 5 bases, and 8 bases had no gene match. CDR3 amino acids: CASSHYMGQGNYGYTF. CDR3 coding DNA: TGTGCCAGTAGTCATTACATGGGACAGGGGAACTATGGCTACACCTTC.

V and J are TRBV30 and TRBJ1-5, with D possibly matching TRBD1 (6 bases). Germline V lookup: CDR1 GTSNPN, CDR2 SVGIG (reference sequence). V shed 0 bases and J shed 7 bases, with 13 bases lying between them. The CDR3 contains 14 residues. CDR3 amino acids: CAWSVSTGHQPQHF. CDR3 in DNA: TGTGCCTGGAGTGTAAGTACAGGGCACCAGCCCCAGCATTTT.

The chain has TRBV11-2 and TRBJ1-2, with a weak D call TRBD1 (6 bases). Germline CDR1 and CDR2: SGHAT and FQNNGV. V was cut by 5 bases and J by 4 bases, with 17 bases left in between. The CDR3 contains 15 residues. The CDR3, as DNA: TGTGCCAGCAGCCCCGGGGGGGGCGCGGGCTATGGCTACACCTTC. Amino acid sequence: CASSPGGGAGYGYTF.

Remarks on this clone: Other DNA sequences in this sample translate to the same CDR3. The chain recombines TRBV5-1 with TRBJ1-4; no clear D gene. The V and J ends lost 0 bases and 8 bases respectively, with 5 bases between them. The CDR3 loop spans 12 amino acids. Per germline, CDR1 SGHRS and CDR2 YFSETQ. In nucleotides, the CDR3 is TGCGCCAGCAGCTTGGAAGACGAAAAACTGTTTTTT. Translated, it gives CASSLEDEKLFF. The whole variable domain, remainder taken from reference TRBV5-1 and TRBJ1-4, is KAGVTQTPRYLIKTRGQQVTLSCSPISGHRSVSWYQQTPGQGLQFLFEYFSETQRNKGNFPGRFSGRQFSNSRSEMNVSTLELGDSALYLCASSLEDEKLFFGSGTQLSVL.

The chain uses TRBV5-6 and TRBJ2-7; the D gene is possibly TRBD1 (6 bases). The CDR3 has 13 residues. The germline V gene has CDR1 SGHDT and CDR2 YYEEEE. Trimming took off 1 base at V and 3 bases at J, with 8 bases between the two ends. CDR3 amino acids: CASSLTGNYEQYF. The CDR3 nucleotides are TGTGCCAGCAGCTTGACAGGGAACTACGAGCAGTACTTC.